One sample yielded the 16 T cell receptor beta chains listed below, sequenced in a study of CD8+ T cells in alopecia areata listed by TCRdb under 2018. The library was produced with the immunoSEQ multiplex PCR assay. RNA was extracted from all samples and reverse transcribed into cDNA as template for TCR sequencing. TCRdb stores this immuneACCESS table with in-frame sequences only. Part of the clones is absent; in the studies checked, under half of the shortfall reflects unresolved V genes, and no reason is known for the rest. Counted in this sample were 130,000 to 150,000 clones; roughly 80% of them appeared once. The ten most abundant clones make up roughly 25% of the sample. The sample's time point label is to be understood as: 4 weeks on oral tofacitinib. The treatment or condition label for this specimen denotes: oral pan-JAK inhibitor, 5-10 mg twice daily. This sample comprised CD8+ T cells sorted from blood, obtained at week 4, from a patient treated with tofacitinib. All receptors come from a human donor with alopecia areata.

The V call is TRBV23-1, the J call TRBJ2-3; the match to TRBD1 covers 8 bases. TRBV23-1 is an ORF, with its function uncertain. The CDR3 has 15 amino acids. The V gene end was trimmed by 8 bases and the J gene end by 4 bases; junction bases not matched to a gene: 11. As DNA, the CDR3 is TGCGCCAGCCGCCTCGAACAGGGGGGATCAGATACGCAGTATTTT. It translates to CASRLEQGGSDTQYF.

The gene calls are TRBV6-5 and TRBJ2-7; possibly TRBD1 or TRBD2 for D (5 bases each). There are 14 residues in the CDR3. V lost 4 bases to trimming and J lost 4 bases, with 14 bases between them. Germline V gene lookup returns CDR1 MNHEY and CDR2 SVGAGI. The CDR3 region has the DNA TGTGCCAGCAGTTTGCGGCCTTGGGGGTACGAGCAGTACTTC. Translating it yields CASSLRPWGYEQYF.

The CDR3 nucleotides read TGTGCCAGCAGCGCCCGAGGCGAGCGGGTATCCACAGATACGCAGTATTTT. It specifies CASSARGERVSTDTQYF. The chain combines TRBV9 with TRBJ2-3; possibly TRBD2 for D (6 bases). The CDR3 runs to 17 residues. The germline CDR1 and CDR2 sequences are SGDLS and YYNGEE. Trimming shortened V by 3 bases and J by 2 bases, and 19 bases separated the two germline ends.

As concerns this clone: Other DNA sequences within the sample encode an identical CDR3. The J gene is TRBJ2-7, the V gene TRBV7-9, with D hard to call. The CDR3 loop spans 12 amino acids. The V gene's germline CDR1 is SEHNR and CDR2 FQNEAQ (reference sequence). V was shortened by 3 bases and J by 3 bases, with 6 bases between the two germline ends. The CDR3 sequence is CASSLDYYEQYF. Written as DNA, the CDR3 is TGTGCCAGCAGCTTGGATTACTACGAGCAGTACTTC.

The chain carries TRBV29-1 and TRBJ2-5; D might be TRBD1 (6 bases). V lost 7 bases to trimming and J lost 0 bases, with 12 bases between them. The CDR3 totals 13 residues. Germline assignment: CDR1 SQVTM and CDR2 ANQGSEA. CDR3 sequence: CSAIGQHQETQYF. The CDR3 DNA is TGCAGCGCCATAGGACAGCACCAAGAGACCCAGTACTTC.

The chain carries TRBV2 and TRBJ1-2; D remains unclear. Trimming took off 6 bases at V and 8 bases at J, with 19 bases between the two ends. In germline, CDR1 is SNHLY, CDR2 FYNNEI. The CDR3 extends over 14 amino acids. The CDR3 is CASSPGSLAFGYTF. The CDR3 nucleotides read TGTGCCAGCAGCCCGGGGAGCCTCGCTTTCGGCTACACCTTC. Full variable domain (outside the CDR3, taken from reference TRBV2 and TRBJ1-2): EPEVTQTPSHQVTQMGQEVILRCVPISNHLYFYWYRQILGQKVEFLVSFYNNEISEKSEIFDDQFSVERPDGSNFTLKIRSTKLEDSAMYFCASSPGSLAFGYTFGSGTRLTVV.

In its sample, this clone was seen a few times. This sequence joins TRBV6-5 and TRBJ2-7; D is perhaps TRBD1 (5 bases). Looked up from germline, CDR1 is MNHEY and CDR2 is SVGAGI. V lost 2 bases, J lost 3 bases, and 8 bases lay in between. The CDR3 is 13 amino acids. CDR3: CASSYGAHYEQYF. The CDR3 DNA is TGTGCCAGCAGTTACGGGGCCCACTACGAGCAGTACTTC.

The chain joins TRBV13 to TRBJ2-2; D might be TRBD2 (6 bases). Trimming took 1 base from V and 5 from J, leaving 8 bases between them. The CDR3 is 14 amino acids. CDR1 is PRHDT and CDR2 is FYEKMQ in the germline V gene (reference sequence). In DNA form, the CDR3 reads TGTGCCAGCAGCTTAGTGGCGGGAACCGGGGAGCTGTTTTTT. Amino acid sequence: CASSLVAGTGELFF.

The chain recombines TRBV7-2 with TRBJ2-1; possibly TRBD1 or TRBD2 for D (5 bases each). Looked up from germline, CDR1 is SGHTA and CDR2 is FQGNSA. Trimming pared 5 bases from V and 10 bases from J, leaving 18 bases between. The CDR3 spans 14 residues. The CDR3 protein is CASSRGVKLMEQFF. For the CDR3, the DNA is TGTGCCAGCAGCCGAGGGGTTAAGCTAATGGAGCAGTTCTTC.

This clone occurred once. The rearrangement joins TRBV25-1 to TRBJ2-6; D is unclear. V lost 3 bases to trimming and J lost 0 bases, with 3 bases between them. CDR1 and CDR2 from the germline V gene are MGHDK and SYGVNS. The CDR3 extends over 14 amino acids. The CDR3 is CASSDYSGANVLTF. For the CDR3, the DNA is TGTGCCAGCAGTGATTACTCTGGGGCCAACGTCCTGACTTTC.

This chain joins TRBV27 and TRBJ2-7; the D call may be TRBD1 or TRBD2 (5 bases each). The germline V and J ends were trimmed by 6 bases and 5 bases, with 14 bases remaining between them. Germline assignment: CDR1 MNHEY and CDR2 SMNVEV (reference sequence). The CDR3 runs to 13 residues. The DNA of the CDR3 is TGTGCCAGCAGCCGGGGACGGGGTCACGAGCAGTACTTC. As protein: CASSRGRGHEQYF.

The chain combines TRBV4-1 with TRBJ1-5; D gene uncertain. There are 13 residues in the CDR3. Trimming left V 4 bases short and J 4 bases short, with 8 bases between. Germline V lookup: CDR1 MGHRA, CDR2 YSYEKL. CDR3 in amino acids: CASSPQPNQPQHF. CDR3 nucleotides: TGCGCCAGCAGCCCCCAGCCGAATCAGCCCCAGCATTTT.

J is TRBJ2-5 and V is TRBV15; D gene unclear. In germline, CDR1 is LNHNV, CDR2 YYDKDF (reference sequence). The CDR3 loop spans 14 amino acids. The ends were cut back, 1 base at V and 5 bases at J, with 11 bases in the middle. The chain's CDR3 is CATSRVGKQETQYF. For the CDR3, the DNA is TGTGCCACCAGCAGAGTGGGGAAACAGGAGACCCAGTACTTC.

This clone has just one count. The chain links TRBV23-1 to TRBJ2-7, with 9 nucleotides matching TRBD1. TRBV23-1 is identified as an open reading frame with a role that is uncertain. With V trimmed by 0 bases and J by 0 bases, 0 bases remained unmatched. This CDR3 has 15 amino acids. CDR3 loop: CASSQSTGGSYEQYF. The CDR3 region has the DNA TGCGCCAGCAGTCAATCGACAGGGGGCTCCTACGAGCAGTACTTC.

This clone was picked up a small number of times. The genes are TRBV29-1 and TRBJ1-1; 8 bases are a match to TRBD1. Germline V gene lookup returns CDR1 SQVTM and CDR2 ANQGSEA. The CDR3 length is 13 residues. With V trimmed by 6 bases and J by 3 bases, 6 bases remained unmatched. The DNA of the CDR3 is TGCAGCGTACTGACAGGGGAGGACACTGAAGCTTTCTTT. It encodes CSVLTGEDTEAFF.

The genes are TRBV27 and TRBJ2-5, with 7 bases aligning to TRBD2. The V gene end was trimmed by 2 bases and the J gene end by 0 bases; junction bases not matched to a gene: 9. CDR3 length: 17 amino acids. Germline CDR1 is MNHEY and CDR2 is SMNVEV (reference sequence). CDR3 in DNA: TGTGCCAGCAGTTTACCTACAGCGGGGTCGTACCAAGAGACCCAGTACTTC. Its translation is CASSLPTAGSYQETQYF.